The rows below give T cell receptor beta chains drawn from one sample of a study of T-cell memory formation after mild COVID-19. TCRdb independently ran MiXCR on the 5' RACE reads; one entry per CDR3 protein. Here the sample spans 150,000 to 200,000 distinct CDR3 sequences, 11% being singletons. Sequencing was carried out using PBMCs or a T cell subset sorted from them (not recorded which). Receptor source: a man aged 18-30 years who had mild COVID-19 (a few samples of this study predate the infection). Cell type and time point are not known. CDR3s include the opening cysteine and the closing phenylalanine or tryptophan. A D gene is named only where the DNA matches it firmly. Size tells how often a clone was seen (once, few, many) or the class of an expanded clone, and some rows leave it out.

J gene,clone size,V gene,D gene,CDR3 DNA,CDR3 protein
TRBJ2-2,few,TRBV7-6,-,TGTGCCAGCAGCTTAGCGTACAGGTCGGTCACCGGGGAGCTGTTTTTT,CASSLAYRSVTGELFF
TRBJ2-1,many,TRBV11-2,-,TGTGCCAGCAGCGAGGGCCTCCAGGGCAACGAGCAGTTCTTC,CASSEGLQGNEQFF
TRBJ2-3,-,TRBV7-2,-,TGTGCCAGCAGCTTAGTTCCTAGGGGGACAGATACGCAGTATTTT,CASSLVPRGTDTQYF
TRBJ2-1,-,TRBV20-1,-,TGCAGTGCTAGAGATCACGGTAATGAGCAGTTCTTC,CSARDHGNEQFF
TRBJ2-3,few,TRBV28,TRBD1,TGTGCCAGCAGTTTGCCAGGGGGCTTGAATACGCAGTATTTT,CASSLPGGLNTQYF
TRBJ2-1,-,TRBV12-3/TRBV12-4,-,TGTGCCAGCGTGAAGTCAGGGAGTTCCAATGAGCAGTTCTTC,CASVKSGSSNEQFF
TRBJ2-7,many,TRBV5-1,-,TGCGCCAGCAGCCGTGAACCCTACGAGCAGTACTTC,CASSREPYEQYF
TRBJ2-7,many,TRBV5-5,-,TGTGCCAGCAGAGGTTCAAGTTACGAGCAGTACTTC,CASRGSSYEQYF
TRBJ2-5,many,TRBV5-6,-,TGTGCCAGCAGCTTGAAACAGTTACAAGAGACCCAGTACTTC,CASSLKQLQETQYF
TRBJ2-3,many,TRBV7-2,-,TGTGCCAGCAGCTTAGAATGGACGGATACGCAGTATTTT,CASSLEWTDTQYF
TRBJ2-7,-,TRBV6-5,-,TGTGCCAGCGAGGGGTCAAAGGACGAGCAGTACTTC,CASEGSKDEQYF
TRBJ1-6,-,TRBV5-1,TRBD1,TGCGCCAGCAGCCCCCGGGACAGGGCCTTTAATTCACCCCTCCACTTT,CASSPRDRAFNSPLHF
TRBJ1-2,-,TRBV7-6,-,TGTGCCAGCAGCACCCGTGCGGGGAATGGCTACACCTTC,CASSTRAGNGYTF
TRBJ2-5,few,TRBV5-1,TRBD2,TGCGCCAGCAGCTTCCCCGGGAGGGAAGAGACCCAGTACTTC,CASSFPGREETQYF
TRBJ2-3,-,TRBV10-3,-,TGTGCCATCAGTGAGTCGGTCCGCGCAGATACGCAGTATTTT,CAISESVRADTQYF
TRBJ1-2,many,TRBV7-6,TRBD1,TGTGCCAGCAGCCAGGGACAGGGATGGTATGGCTACACCTTC,CASSQGQGWYGYTF
TRBJ2-3,few,TRBV9,-,TGTGCCAGCAGGACTACAGGGGAGGGGACGCAGTATTTT,CASRTTGEGTQYF
TRBJ2-3,few,TRBV11-2,-,TGTGCCAGCAGCCGGATAGGTGGGGCTAGCACAGATACGCAGTATTTT,CASSRIGGASTDTQYF
TRBJ1-2,-,TRBV18,-,TGTGCCAGCTCACCACCAGGGTCAGGCTACACCTTC,CASSPPGSGYTF
TRBJ2-7,many,TRBV4-2,-,TGTGCCAGCAGCCAAGATGCAGGGCTTTGGGAGCAGTACTTC,CASSQDAGLWEQYF
TRBJ2-1,-,TRBV5-1,TRBD1,TGCGCCAGCAGCCCCCGGGACAGGTACAATGAGCAGTTCTTC,CASSPRDRYNEQFF
TRBJ2-5,many,TRBV20-1,-,TGCAGTGCGAGACAGGCGATGTTACAAGAGACCCAGTACTTC,CSARQAMLQETQYF
TRBJ2-1,few,TRBV28,-,TGTGCCAGCAGTTTAGGTGGCGCCGAGGGTGAGCAGTTCTTC,CASSLGGAEGEQFF
TRBJ2-7,many,TRBV5-1,-,TGCGCCAGCAGCTTTATGGACAGCAGCTACGAGCAGTACTTC,CASSFMDSSYEQYF
TRBJ1-6,few,TRBV9,-,TGTGCCAGCAGCGCCGACGGGAGGGAATCACCCCTCCACTTT,CASSADGRESPLHF
TRBJ2-4,-,TRBV5-1,-,TGCGCCAGCAGCTTGGAGGGGCGACTAGCCAAAAACATTCAGTACTTC,CASSLEGRLAKNIQYF
TRBJ2-5,-,TRBV7-2,TRBD1,TGTGCCAGCAGCTTAGTCCCCGGACAGGGTGAGACCCAGTACTTC,CASSLVPGQGETQYF
TRBJ1-1,-,TRBV7-6,-,TGTGCCAGCAGCTTAGCGGCAGAGAACACTGAAGCTTTCTTT,CASSLAAENTEAFF
TRBJ2-4,many,TRBV6-4,-,TGTGCCAGACCAAGTCCGGGGAACATTCAGTACTTC,CARPSPGNIQYF
TRBJ1-3,-,TRBV12-3/TRBV12-4,TRBD1,TGTGCCGGTAGAACGGGACAGATCTCTGGAAACACCATATATTTT,CAGRTGQISGNTIYF
TRBJ2-3,-,TRBV18,-,TGTGCCAGCTCACCACAGGGGCTCGGTGCAGATACGCAGTATTTT,CASSPQGLGADTQYF
TRBJ1-2,many,TRBV4-3,TRBD1,TGCGCCAGCAGCCCCCGACGGTTCAGGGGGCCGAACTATGGCTACACCTTC,CASSPRRFRGPNYGYTF
TRBJ2-3,few,TRBV6-5,-,TGTGCCAGCAGTTATCAGGGGCCTAACCTTGGGGATACGCAGTATTTT,CASSYQGPNLGDTQYF
TRBJ2-5,-,TRBV9,TRBD2,TGTGCCAGCAGCGTGGGACTAGCGGGGCTTGAGACCCAGTACTTC,CASSVGLAGLETQYF
TRBJ1-2,-,TRBV4-2,-,TGTGCCAGCAGCCAAATCCCGGCAGGCGGCTATGGCTACACCTTC,CASSQIPAGGYGYTF
TRBJ2-3,-,TRBV6-1,-,TGTGCCAGCAAAAGACCTAGCACAGATACGCAGTATTTT,CASKRPSTDTQYF
TRBJ2-3,-,TRBV4-1,-,TGCGCCAGCAGCCAAGAAGGGGTACCATCCACAGATACGCAGTATTTT,CASSQEGVPSTDTQYF
TRBJ1-4,many,TRBV5-5,-,TGTGCCAGCAGCTTAGAGGGAGTCGGCGAAAAACTGTTTTTT,CASSLEGVGEKLFF
TRBJ2-2,few,TRBV7-3,-,TGTGCCAGCAGCTTTACCGGAGGAGGGGAGCTGTTTTTT,CASSFTGGGELFF
TRBJ1-2,few,TRBV30,-,TGTGCCTGGAGTGTCCCGACCCACGGCCCCTATGGCTACACCTTC,CAWSVPTHGPYGYTF
TRBJ2-4,many,TRBV12-3/TRBV12-4,TRBD2,TGTGCCAGCAAATTGGGGACTATTGAAAACATTCAGTACTTC,CASKLGTIENIQYF
TRBJ2-3,few,TRBV11-2,-,TGTGCCAGCAGCTTAGGGAAAGGGGGGCGCACAGATACGCAGTATTTT,CASSLGKGGRTDTQYF
TRBJ1-5,-,TRBV5-1,-,TGCGCCAGCAGCTTCGGCCTCGGGCAGCCCCAGCATTTT,CASSFGLGQPQHF
TRBJ1-2,-,TRBV4-2,-,TGTGCCAGCAGCCAAGCGGGGTTGGACTATGGCTACACCTTC,CASSQAGLDYGYTF
TRBJ2-2,few,TRBV5-5,-,TGTGCCAGCAGCTTGGGGACCGCATCCGGGGAGCTGTTTTTT,CASSLGTASGELFF
TRBJ1-5,-,TRBV18,TRBD1,TGTGCCAGCTCACCATTCCCGACAGGGTCTCAGCCCCAGCATTTT,CASSPFPTGSQPQHF
TRBJ2-6,few,TRBV20-1,-,TGCAGTGCTGATGGAGGCTTCTCTGGGGCCAACGTCCTGACTTTC,CSADGGFSGANVLTF
TRBJ1-2,-,TRBV5-5,TRBD1,TGTGCCAGCAGCTCGCTGAACGTCGGGACAGGGGGCCAAATTGGCTACACCTTC,CASSSLNVGTGGQIGYTF
TRBJ2-1,-,TRBV7-2,-,TGTGCCAGCAGACCAGGGGACAACAATGAGCAGTTCTTC,CASRPGDNNEQFF